This TCR beta chain was identified in a study of cytomegalovirus exposure and HLA in healthy donors. Broader study findings: Available immune exposure information was restricted to CMV serostatus only. The study put 160 or so TCR beta chains on its list as cytomegalovirus-associated.

Germline V gene data show CDR1 as SQVTM and CDR2 as ANQGSEA. The V end lost 7 bases, the J end lost 2 bases, and 17 bases lay between the germline ends. This CDR3 contains 15 residues. Vbeta (60) and Jbeta (13) primers were used in the PCR. Libraries were prepared by immunoSEQ multiplex PCR; TCRdb keeps only in-frame clonotypes and omits some of them. Here the sample spans roughly 190,000 clones, more than 65% being singletons. Comment on this clone: As yet, its antigen is unknown.

Input material: PBMCs. The chain joins TRBV29-1 to TRBJ2-2; the D gene is possibly TRBD1 (7 bases). The receptor was derived from a girl between 10 and 17 years old in good health and CMV-seropositive. The CDR3: CSAGRGQLNTGELFF. For the CDR3, the DNA is TGCAGCGCCGGGCGGGGACAGCTTAACACCGGGGAGCTGTTTTTT.